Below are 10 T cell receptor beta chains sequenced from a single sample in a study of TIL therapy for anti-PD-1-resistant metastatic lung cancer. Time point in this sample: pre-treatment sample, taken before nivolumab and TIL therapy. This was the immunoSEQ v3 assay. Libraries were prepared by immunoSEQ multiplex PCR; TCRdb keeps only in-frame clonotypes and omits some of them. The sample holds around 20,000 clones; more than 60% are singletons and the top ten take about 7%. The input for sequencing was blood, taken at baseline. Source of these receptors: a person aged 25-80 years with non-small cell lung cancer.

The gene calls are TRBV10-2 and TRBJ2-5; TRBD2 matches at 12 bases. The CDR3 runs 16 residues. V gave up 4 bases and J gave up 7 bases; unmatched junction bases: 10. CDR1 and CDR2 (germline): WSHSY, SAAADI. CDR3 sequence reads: CASSASLTSGSATQYF. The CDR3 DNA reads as TGCGCCAGCAGTGCGTCGTTGACTAGCGGGAGTGCGACCCAGTACTTC.

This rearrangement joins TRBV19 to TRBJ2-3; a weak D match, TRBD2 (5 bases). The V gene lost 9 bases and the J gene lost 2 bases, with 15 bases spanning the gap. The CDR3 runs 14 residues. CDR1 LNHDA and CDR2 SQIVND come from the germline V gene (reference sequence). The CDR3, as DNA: TGTGCCAGCCGGGGAATGACCCACACAGATACGCAGTATTTT. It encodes CASRGMTHTDTQYF.

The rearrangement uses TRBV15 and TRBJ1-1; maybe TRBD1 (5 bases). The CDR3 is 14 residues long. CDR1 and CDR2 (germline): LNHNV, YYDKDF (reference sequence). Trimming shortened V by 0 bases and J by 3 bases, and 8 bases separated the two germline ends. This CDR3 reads CATSRDPGDTEAFF. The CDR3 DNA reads TGTGCCACCAGCAGAGATCCGGGGGACACTGAAGCTTTCTTT.

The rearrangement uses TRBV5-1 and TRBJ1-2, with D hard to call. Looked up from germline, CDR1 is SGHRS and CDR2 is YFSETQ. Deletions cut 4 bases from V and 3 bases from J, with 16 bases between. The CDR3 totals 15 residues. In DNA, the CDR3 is TGCGCCAGCAGCCCCGAACGAGCGAAGGACTATGGCTACACCTTC. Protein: CASSPERAKDYGYTF.

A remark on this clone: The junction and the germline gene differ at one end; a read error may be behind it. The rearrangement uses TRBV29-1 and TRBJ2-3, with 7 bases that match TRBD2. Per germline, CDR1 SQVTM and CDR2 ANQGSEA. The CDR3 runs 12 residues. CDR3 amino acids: CSGEAGTDTQYF. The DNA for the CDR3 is TGCAGCGGTGAAGCGGGGACAGATACGCAGTATTTT.

The CDR3, as DNA: TGTGCCAGCAGCAAAGACCGATCGTACGGGGGGTTCAATGAGCAGTTCTTC. It specifies CASSKDRSYGGFNEQFF. V and J are TRBV21-1 and TRBJ2-1; the D call TRBD2 from the table was never checked on the DNA. TRBV21-1 is marked as a pseudogene. This CDR3 comprises 17 residues.

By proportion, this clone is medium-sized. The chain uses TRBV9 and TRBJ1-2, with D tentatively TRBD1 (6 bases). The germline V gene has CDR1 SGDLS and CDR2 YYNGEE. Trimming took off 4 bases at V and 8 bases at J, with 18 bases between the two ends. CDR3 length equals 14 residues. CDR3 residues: CASSPVGGPSGYTF. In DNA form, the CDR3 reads TGTGCCAGCAGCCCAGTGGGGGGGCCGAGCGGCTACACCTTC.

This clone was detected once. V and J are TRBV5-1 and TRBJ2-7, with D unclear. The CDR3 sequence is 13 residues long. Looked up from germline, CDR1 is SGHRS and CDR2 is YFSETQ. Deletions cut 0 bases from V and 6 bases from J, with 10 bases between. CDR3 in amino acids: CASSLDARSEQYF. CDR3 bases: TGCGCCAGCAGCTTGGATGCTAGGTCCGAGCAGTACTTC.

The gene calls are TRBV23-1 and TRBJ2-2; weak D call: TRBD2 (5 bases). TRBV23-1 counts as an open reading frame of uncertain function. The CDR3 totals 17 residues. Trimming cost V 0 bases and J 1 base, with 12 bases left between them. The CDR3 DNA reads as TGCGCCAGCAGTCAATCAAGGGCGGGCCGGAACACCGGGGAGCTGTTTTTT. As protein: CASSQSRAGRNTGELFF.

The CDR3 protein is CASSPTGATQYF. The CDR3 DNA is TGTGCCAGCAGTCCAACCGGGGCCACGCAGTATTTT. The chain uses TRBV6-6 and TRBJ2-3; D might be TRBD1 or TRBD2, each matching 5 bases. The V end lost 5 bases, the J end lost 9 bases, and 12 bases lay between the germline ends. This CDR3 has 12 amino acids. Germline V lookup: CDR1 MNHNY, CDR2 SVGAGI (reference sequence).